Shown below are 18 T cell receptor beta chains from a single sample sequenced in a study of identical twins. From the 5' RACE reads, TCRdb called clonotypes with MiXCR, one entry per CDR3 protein. The sample holds 1.5 million to 2 million distinct CDR3 sequences, less than 35% seen once. Sequenced material: cord blood. The source is a newborn girl in good health.

This clonotype has just a few counts. This chain connects TRBV12-3 or TRBV12-4 to TRBJ1-5; the D is unclear. The germline V and J ends were trimmed by 6 bases and 0 bases, with 3 bases remaining between them. The CDR3 loop spans 12 amino acids. CDR3 sequence (DNA): TGTGCCAGCAGGAATAGCAATCAGCCCCAGCATTTT. Translated: CASRNSNQPQHF.

The gene calls are TRBV10-3 and TRBJ1-2, with 8 nucleotides matching TRBD1. Germline assignment: CDR1 ENHRY and CDR2 SYGVKD. The CDR3 runs 14 residues. Losses at the gene ends were 3 bases for V and 7 bases for J; bases not matched to a gene: 7. The CDR3 nucleotides read TGTGCCATCAGTGATGGGGGACAGGCATTTGGCTACACCTTC. Protein product: CAISDGGQAFGYTF.

This clonotype was observed a handful of times. V usage is TRBV10-3 and J usage is TRBJ2-7; D possibly corresponds to TRBD2 (5 bases). V lost 0 bases, J lost 5 bases, and 20 bases lay in between. Per the germline V gene, CDR1 is ENHRY and CDR2 is SYGVKD. CDR3 length: 17 residues. The chain's CDR3 is CAISESTVAQLSDEQYF. CDR3 in DNA: TGTGCCATCAGTGAGTCGACGGTAGCGCAGCTTAGCGACGAGCAGTACTTC.

This sequence joins TRBV4-2 and TRBJ1-1, with a weak D call TRBD1 (5 bases). The CDR3 covers 16 residues. Trimming took 3 bases from V and 1 from J, leaving 15 bases between them. Germline V gene data show CDR1 as LGHNA and CDR2 as YNFKEQ. The CDR3 DNA is TGTGCCAGCAGCCACCTCTCGGGGCTAAAGAACACTGAAGCTTTCTTT. This translates into CASSHLSGLKNTEAFF.

The CDR3 coding sequence is TGTGCCAGCAGTTTATTGTCTAGCGGGGGGGTCCGCACAGATACGCAGTATTTT. Its translation is CASSLLSSGGVRTDTQYF. This chain connects TRBV27 to TRBJ2-3; TRBD2 matches at 12 bases. The CDR3 has 18 residues. J was trimmed by 1 base and V by 1 base; bases with no gene match: 6. CDR1 MNHEY and CDR2 SMNVEV come from the germline V gene (reference sequence).

As to this clonotype: With a much larger clone just one base away, this may be a read error. The V gene is TRBV6-5, the J gene TRBJ2-1, with 7 bases lining up with TRBD2. J was trimmed by 9 bases and V by 5 bases; bases with no gene match: 16. The CDR3 extends over 16 amino acids. Germline CDR1 and CDR2: MNHEY and SVGAGI. CDR3 in amino acids: CASSLLAGPVLGEQFF. DNA of the CDR3: TGTGCCAGCAGTCTCTTAGCGGGCCCCGTCTTGGGTGAGCAGTTCTTC.

This clonotype has just a few counts. The genes are TRBV10-3 and TRBJ2-1; maybe TRBD2 (6 bases). Germline V gives CDR1 ENHRY, CDR2 SYGVKD. CDR3 size: 15 residues. V was clipped by 4 bases and J by 8 bases, with 18 bases between them. The CDR3 coding sequence is TGTGCCATCAGTGCGTTGGCGGGAACCACGGATGAGCAGTTCTTC. Its translation: CAISALAGTTDEQFF.

The genes are TRBV5-6 and TRBJ1-2; D is possibly TRBD1 (6 bases). This CDR3 has 12 amino acids. Per the germline V gene, CDR1 is SGHDT and CDR2 is YYEEEE. V dropped 0 bases and J dropped 13 bases, with 13 bases sitting between them. The CDR3 DNA sequence: TGTGCCAGCAGCTTGGCCCAGGGGAGGAGCACCTTC. This translates into CASSLAQGRSTF.

This CDR3 is CASSLPDREAYEQYF. The CDR3 bases are TGTGCCAGCAGCCTCCCGGACAGGGAAGCCTACGAGCAGTACTTC. This rearrangement joins TRBV7-2 to TRBJ2-7; 8 bases align to TRBD1. With V trimmed by 5 bases and J by 2 bases, 8 bases remained unmatched. CDR1 and CDR2 (germline): SGHTA, FQGNSA. The CDR3 runs to 15 residues.

V usage is TRBV6-1 and J usage is TRBJ2-3, with 8 bases matching TRBD2. Germline V CDR1 and CDR2: MNHNS, SASEGT. The junction had 3 bases not matched to a gene; V was cut back by 7 bases and J by 0 bases. This CDR3 region has 14 residues. This chain's CDR3 is CASTKRGSTDTQYF. The CDR3 region has the DNA TGTGCCAGCACCAAGCGGGGGAGCACAGATACGCAGTATTTT.

This chain joins TRBV7-8 and TRBJ2-3; 8 bases match TRBD1. The CDR3 is made up of 15 amino acids. V lost 5 bases and J lost 6; bases outside the gene matches: 10. The V gene's germline CDR1 is SGHVS and CDR2 FQNEAQ. CDR3 region: CASSQYRGVADTQYF. The DNA for the CDR3 is TGTGCCAGCAGCCAATACAGGGGGGTGGCGGATACGCAGTATTTT.

The genes are TRBV3-1 and TRBJ2-1; D unresolved. The CDR3 is made up of 13 amino acids. The V gene's germline CDR1 is LGHDT and CDR2 YNNKEL (reference sequence). The V and J ends lost 2 bases and 4 bases respectively, with 6 bases between them. DNA of the CDR3: TGTGCCAGCAGCCAACGTACGTACAATGAGCAGTTCTTC. It encodes CASSQRTYNEQFF.

V usage is TRBV12-3 or TRBV12-4 and J usage is TRBJ1-2, with D possibly matching TRBD1 (5 bases). The ends were cut back, 3 bases at V and 7 bases at J, with 12 bases in the middle. The CDR3 extends over 13 amino acids. CDR3 nucleotides: TGTGCCAGCAGTTTGGGGACGGTATCTGGCTACACCTTC. It encodes CASSLGTVSGYTF.

This clonotype has more than one count but fewer than ten. The chain has TRBV20-1 and TRBJ1-2; D might be TRBD1 (6 bases). CDR3 length equals 15 residues. The V end was cut by 6 bases, the J end by 0 bases, with 17 bases between. From germline, CDR1 is DFQATT and CDR2 SNEGSKA (reference sequence). CDR3 coding DNA: TGCAGTGCAGGCGGGATACAGGGCCCTAACTATGGCTACACCTTC. Translated: CSAGGIQGPNYGYTF.

This clonotype was seen a few times. This rearrangement joins TRBV7-2 to TRBJ2-7; TRBD2 might be the D (6 bases). The CDR3 is 18 residues long. Germline lookup yields CDR1 SGHTA and CDR2 FQGNSA. V gave up 2 bases and J gave up 5 bases, with 25 bases separating them. CDR3 nucleotides: TGTGCCAGCAGCTTAATGTCGGTTGCGGGGAGGTTTAGAGACGAGCAGTACTTC. Encoded protein: CASSLMSVAGRFRDEQYF.

V gene TRBV28 combines with J gene TRBJ1-4; 7 bases are a match to TRBD1. CDR1 is MDHEN and CDR2 is SYDVKM in the germline V gene. The CDR3 totals 16 residues. J lost 4 bases, V lost 5 bases, and 10 bases had no gene match. The CDR3 DNA reads as TGTGCCAGCAGTACCGGGATGACAGGGTTTAATGAAAAACTGTTTTTT. Amino acid sequence: CASSTGMTGFNEKLFF.

This clonotype was detected a few times. The chain couples TRBV20-1 to TRBJ2-5, with a weak D call TRBD2 (5 bases). Germline V gene sequence: CDR1 DFQATT, CDR2 SNEGSKA (reference sequence). V lost 3 bases and J 11 bases, leaving 16 bases between the germline ends. The CDR3 loop spans 12 amino acids. CDR3 in amino acids: CSASWGFWEQYF. The CDR3 region has the DNA TGCAGTGCTAGTTGGGGATTCTGGGAGCAGTACTTC.

The rearrangement uses TRBV27 and TRBJ2-2, with 7 bases identical to TRBD1. In germline, CDR1 is MNHEY, CDR2 SMNVEV (reference sequence). The CDR3 contains 13 residues. V shed 6 bases and J 6 bases; nucleotides not matched to a gene: 4. The CDR3 nucleotides are TGTGCCAGCAGGAAGACAGGGTCCGGGGAGCTGTTTTTT. Translation gives CASRKTGSGELFF.